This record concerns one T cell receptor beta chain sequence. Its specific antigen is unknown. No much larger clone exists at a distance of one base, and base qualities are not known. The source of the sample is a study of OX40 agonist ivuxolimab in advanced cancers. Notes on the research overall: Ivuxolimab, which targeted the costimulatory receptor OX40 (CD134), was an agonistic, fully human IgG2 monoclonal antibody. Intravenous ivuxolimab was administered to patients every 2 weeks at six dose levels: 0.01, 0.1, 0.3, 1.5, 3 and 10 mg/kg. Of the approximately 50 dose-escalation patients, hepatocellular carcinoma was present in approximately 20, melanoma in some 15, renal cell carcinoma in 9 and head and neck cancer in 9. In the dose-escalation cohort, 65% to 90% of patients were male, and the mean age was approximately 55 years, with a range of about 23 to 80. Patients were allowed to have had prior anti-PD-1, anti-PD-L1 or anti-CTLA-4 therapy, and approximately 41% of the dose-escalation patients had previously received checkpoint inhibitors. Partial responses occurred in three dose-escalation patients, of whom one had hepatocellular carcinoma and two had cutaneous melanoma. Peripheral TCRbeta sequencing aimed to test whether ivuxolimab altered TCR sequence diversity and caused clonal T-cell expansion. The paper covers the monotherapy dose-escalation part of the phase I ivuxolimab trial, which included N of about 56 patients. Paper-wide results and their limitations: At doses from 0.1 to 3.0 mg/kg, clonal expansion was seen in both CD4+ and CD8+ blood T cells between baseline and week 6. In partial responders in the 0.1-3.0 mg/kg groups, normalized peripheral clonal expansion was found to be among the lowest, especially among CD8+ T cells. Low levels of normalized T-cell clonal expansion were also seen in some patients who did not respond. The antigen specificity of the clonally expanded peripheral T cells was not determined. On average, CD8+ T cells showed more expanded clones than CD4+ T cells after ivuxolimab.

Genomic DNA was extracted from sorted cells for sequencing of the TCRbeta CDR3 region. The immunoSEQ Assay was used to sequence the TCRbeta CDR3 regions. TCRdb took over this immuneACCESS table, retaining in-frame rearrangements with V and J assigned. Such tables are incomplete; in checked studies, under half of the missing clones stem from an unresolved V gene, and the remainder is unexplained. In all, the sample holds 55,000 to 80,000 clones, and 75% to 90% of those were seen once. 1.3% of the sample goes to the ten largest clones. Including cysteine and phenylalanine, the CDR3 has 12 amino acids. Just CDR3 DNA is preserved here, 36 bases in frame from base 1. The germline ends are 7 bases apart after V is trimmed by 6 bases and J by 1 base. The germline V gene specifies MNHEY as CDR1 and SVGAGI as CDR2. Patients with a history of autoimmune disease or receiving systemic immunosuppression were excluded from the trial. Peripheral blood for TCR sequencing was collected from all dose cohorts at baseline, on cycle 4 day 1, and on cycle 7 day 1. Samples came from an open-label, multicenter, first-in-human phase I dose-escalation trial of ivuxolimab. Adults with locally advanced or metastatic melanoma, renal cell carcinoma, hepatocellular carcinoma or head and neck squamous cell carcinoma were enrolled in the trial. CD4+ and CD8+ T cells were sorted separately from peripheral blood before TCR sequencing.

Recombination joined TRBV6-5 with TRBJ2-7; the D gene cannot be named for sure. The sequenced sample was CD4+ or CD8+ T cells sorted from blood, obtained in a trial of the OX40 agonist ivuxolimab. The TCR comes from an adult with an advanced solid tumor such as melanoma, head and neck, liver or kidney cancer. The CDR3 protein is CASRGNSYEQYF. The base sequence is TGTGCCAGCAGGGGCAATTCCTACGAGCAGTACTTC.